This T cell receptor beta chain was retrieved from a study of blood T cells in healthy people across ages. Study-wide results and limits: CMV status of donors was not determined, possibly confounding expanded clonotype changes. Long-lived donors carried more naive CD4+ cells and greater diversity than aged donors. Age brought a roughly linear fall in TCR beta diversity measured per million T cells.

A sample-barcoded 5' primer and a J-beta primer mix were used in a second PCR of roughly 7 to 11 cycles. TCRdb re-called the 5' RACE reads through MiXCR, storing one row per CDR3 protein. The table records about 680,000 distinct CDR3 sequences, around 48% of them present only once. In this sample, this clonotype turned up a few times. What it binds is unknown. Looked up from germline, CDR1 is MDHEN and CDR2 is SYDVKM. The CDR3 spans 13 residues. Trimming took off 6 bases at V and 7 bases at J, with 13 bases between the two ends. The material sequenced was blood. The rearrangement joins TRBV28 to TRBJ2-1; D ambiguous. The TCR was taken from an older woman in good health. The CDR3 is CASSFPWLNEQFF. As DNA, the CDR3 is TGTGCCAGCAGCTTCCCCTGGCTAAATGAGCAGTTCTTC.